The 14 T cell receptor beta chains in this list originate from one sample, sequenced in a study of blood T cell repertoires in COVID-19. Generated by immunoSEQ multiplex PCR, the TCRdb table keeps only in-frame clones and is missing some. In the table there are 60,000 to 90,000 clones, 70% to 90% of which are singletons. The sample taken for sequencing was peripheral blood. Receptor source: a human donor in a cohort sampled during active COVID-19.

The chain is built from TRBV19 and TRBJ1-2, with D perhaps TRBD1 (5 bases). The germline V and J ends were trimmed by 5 bases and 2 bases, with 21 bases remaining between them. CDR1 is LNHDA and CDR2 is SQIVND in the germline V gene (reference sequence). CDR3 size: 17 residues. As DNA, the CDR3 is TGTGCCAGTAGTCGTGAACGCCCCGGGACTGCCAACTATGGCTACACCTTC. Residues: CASSRERPGTANYGYTF.

V usage is TRBV5-4 and J usage is TRBJ1-2; 10 bases map to TRBD1. V shed 3 bases, J shed 7 bases, and the junction held 3 bases outside the gene matches. This CDR3 contains 13 residues. Germline CDR1 is SGHNT and CDR2 is YYREEE (reference sequence). The CDR3 region is CASSSDRGPGYTF. DNA of the CDR3: TGTGCCAGCAGCTCCGACAGGGGGCCTGGCTACACCTTC.

This chain connects TRBV19 to TRBJ2-4; D unclear. The germline gives CDR1 LNHDA, CDR2 SQIVND (reference sequence). The CDR3 length is 15 residues. The ends were cut back, 1 base at V and 0 bases at J, with 7 bases in the middle. The CDR3 spells CASSIVYLAKNIQYF. The CDR3 DNA reads as TGTGCCAGTAGTATAGTTTATTTAGCCAAAAACATTCAGTACTTC.

The rearrangement joins TRBV4-1 to TRBJ1-2; 8 bases are shared with TRBD1. The CDR3 length is 15 residues. The germline gives CDR1 MGHRA, CDR2 YSYEKL. J lost 2 bases, V lost 4 bases, and 6 bases had no gene match. The CDR3 DNA follows: TGCGCCAGCAGCCGGAGCAGGGGGCTGAACTATGGCTACACCTTC. Encoded protein: CASSRSRGLNYGYTF.

This clone was observed once. This chain connects TRBV28 to TRBJ2-7, with no clear D. The germline V gene has CDR1 MDHEN and CDR2 SYDVKM. The V end lost 6 bases, the J end lost 6 bases, and 6 bases lay between the germline ends. The CDR3 is 10 residues long. The CDR3 is CASRGPEQYF. DNA of the CDR3: TGTGCCAGCAGGGGCCCCGAGCAGTACTTC.

The genes are TRBV5-1 and TRBJ2-3, with 8 bases that match TRBD1. V trimming: 4 bases; J trimming: 1 base; junction bases outside the gene matches: 8. The CDR3 is made up of 16 amino acids. Germline values: CDR1 SGHRS, CDR2 YFSETQ. CDR3 sequence: CASSRSTGGGTDTQYF. The CDR3 nucleotides read TGCGCCAGCAGCCGTTCTACAGGGGGAGGCACAGATACGCAGTATTTT. Full variable domain (outside the CDR3, taken from reference TRBV5-1 and TRBJ2-3): KAGVTQTPRYLIKTRGQQVTLSCSPISGHRSVSWYQQTPGQGLQFLFEYFSETQRNKGNFPGRFSGRQFSNSRSEMNVSTLELGDSALYLCASSRSTGGGTDTQYFGPGTRLTVL.

This clone was found once. The genes are TRBV24-1 and TRBJ2-1, with D perhaps matching TRBD1 (7 bases). Germline V lookup: CDR1 KGHDR, CDR2 SFDVKD. Trimming removed 5 bases at V and 7 bases at J, with 17 bases between. The CDR3 is made up of 15 amino acids. The CDR3 region is CATSGIGGAGNEQFF. The CDR3 bases are TGTGCCACCAGTGGAATAGGGGGCGCGGGGAATGAGCAGTTCTTC.

This clone came up once. The chain employs TRBV19 and TRBJ2-7; tentatively, D is TRBD1 (6 bases). V was shortened by 4 bases and J by 0 bases, with 10 bases between the two germline ends. The germline V gene has CDR1 LNHDA and CDR2 SQIVND (reference sequence). The CDR3 is 14 residues long. DNA for the CDR3: TGTGCCAGTAGTACCTACAGGGACTCCTACGAGCAGTACTTC. As protein: CASSTYRDSYEQYF. Full variable domain (rest looked up from reference TRBV19 and TRBJ2-7): DGGITQSPKYLFRKEGQNVTLSCEQNLNHDAMYWYRQDPGQGLRLIYYSQIVNDFQKGDIAEGYSVSREKKESFPLTVTSAQKNPTAFYLCASSTYRDSYEQYFGPGTRLTVT.

This chain links TRBV28 with TRBJ2-7, with 8 bases identical to TRBD1. V dropped 6 bases and J dropped 0; count of bases not matched to a gene: 22. The CDR3 contains 20 residues. Per the germline V gene, CDR1 is MDHEN and CDR2 is SYDVKM. The CDR3 sequence: CASSSFFDLMTGADSYEQYF. CDR3 coding DNA: TGTGCCAGCAGCTCCTTCTTCGACCTAATGACAGGGGCTGACTCCTACGAGCAGTACTTC.

This chain links TRBV27 with TRBJ2-1; TRBD2 matches 15 bases. The ends lost 3 bases at V and 3 bases at J; junction bases unmatched: 6. The length of the CDR3 is 18 residues. The V gene's germline CDR1 is MNHEY and CDR2 SMNVEV (reference sequence). The CDR3 is CASSLGLAGGLIYNEQFF. The CDR3 nucleotides are TGTGCCAGCAGTTTGGGACTAGCGGGGGGCTTAATCTACAATGAGCAGTTCTTC.

V gene TRBV7-9 combines with J gene TRBJ2-3; TRBD2 is a possible D gene (6 bases). The germline gives CDR1 SEHNR, CDR2 FQNEAQ (reference sequence). The length of the CDR3 is 15 residues. V lost 5 bases and J lost 0, with 12 bases in between. The CDR3 region is CASSRPGLSTDTQYF. The CDR3 DNA follows: TGTGCCAGCAGCCGGCCGGGACTTAGCACAGATACGCAGTATTTT.

The chain has TRBV24-1 and TRBJ2-5; tentatively, D is TRBD2 (5 bases). The V end lost 3 bases, the J end lost 5 bases, and 15 bases lay between the germline ends. The CDR3 runs 15 residues. The germline V gene encodes CDR1 KGHDR and CDR2 SFDVKD. As DNA, the CDR3 is TGTGCCACCAGTGATCTCCGAGGGCTAAGGGAGACCCAGTACTTC. Its protein is CATSDLRGLRETQYF.

This chain links TRBV7-2 with TRBJ2-2; 8 nucleotides line up with TRBD1. The germline gives CDR1 SGHTA, CDR2 FQGNSA. The CDR3 sequence is 14 residues long. V shed 4 bases, J shed 6 bases, and the junction held 4 bases outside the gene matches. CDR3 nucleotides: TGTGCCAGCAGCTCCTCACAGGGGGCCGGGGAGCTGTTTTTT. It encodes CASSSSQGAGELFF.

The chain recombines TRBV7-9 with TRBJ1-5, with 8 bases matching TRBD1. Trimming cost V 11 bases and J 3 bases; bases outside gene matches: 9. The CDR3 totals 14 residues. The germline CDR1 and CDR2 sequences are SEHNR and FQNEAQ (reference sequence). As DNA, the CDR3 is TGTGCCTCACAGGGGGGACAGAACAATCAGCCCCAGCATTTT. Its translation is CASQGGQNNQPQHF.